A selection of T cell receptor beta chains follows, all from one sample in a study of blood T cell repertoires in COVID-19. Profiled with immunoSEQ multiplex PCR; TCRdb holds only in-frame clones, not every one. This sample carries hundreds of thousands of clones, roughly 90% of them seen once, and the ten largest clones take around 3%. The sequencing sample was made of PBMCs or T cells enriched from blood (not recorded which). The receptors here all came from a woman aged 50 to 65 who had recovered from COVID-19. CDR3s include the opening cysteine and the closing phenylalanine or tryptophan. D genes are given only for firm matches. Clone size, where shown, is once, few, many, or a class for clones that have expanded.

size,D,V,J,DNA,CDR3
NA,NA,TRBV7-2,TRBJ1-1,TGTGCCAGCAGCCTCCGTGCGGGGTTCATGAACACTGAAGCTTTCTTT,CASSLRAGFMNTEAFF
once,NA,TRBV10-2,TRBJ1-3,TGCGCCAGCAGTGAGATCCCATCATCTGGAAACACCATATATTTT,CASSEIPSSGNTIYF
NA,TRBD1,TRBV4-2,TRBJ1-6,TGTGCCAGCAGCCAAGATCATTTCGGACAGGACTACTATAATTCACCCCTCCACTTT,CASSQDHFGQDYYNSPLHF
NA,TRBD1,TRBV7-2,TRBJ1-5,TGTGCCAGCAGCGCTCGGACAGGCCTCAATCAGCCCCAGCATTTT,CASSARTGLNQPQHF
NA,NA,TRBV7-9,TRBJ1-1,TGTGCCAGCAGCTTAGAACAGGGCGGCTTGAACACTGAAGCTTTCTTT,CASSLEQGGLNTEAFF
NA,TRBD1,TRBV27,TRBJ1-1,TGTGCCAGCAGCGGAGGACAGGGTCTTCCTTTCTTT,CASSGGQGLPFF
NA,NA,TRBV28,TRBJ2-5,TGTGCCAGCAGTTTATTTGCCCAGGCCAGAGAGACCCAGTACTTC,CASSLFAQARETQYF
NA,TRBD1,TRBV18,TRBJ1-5,TGTGCCAGCTCACCTCGCATGACAGGGGACGAGGGTCAGCCCCAGCATTTT,CASSPRMTGDEGQPQHF
NA,NA,TRBV19,TRBJ1-6,TGTGCCAGTAGTATATCTGCGGTGGGTTATAATTCACCCCTCCACTTT,CASSISAVGYNSPLHF
NA,TRBD1,TRBV24-1,TRBJ2-5,TGTGCCACCAGTGACCTCGCGGGACAGGGTCGAGAAGAGACCCAGTACTTC,CATSDLAGQGREETQYF